This is a list of T cell receptor beta chains from one sample in a study of blood T cell repertoires in COVID-19. Repertoires were generated with immunoSEQ multiplex PCR, while TCRdb's copy carries only in-frame clones and drops some. Among about 280,000 clones, 80% to 85% were seen once, and the ten largest hold about 5%. The material sequenced was PBMCs or T cells enriched from blood (not recorded which). The receptor set was obtained from a man aged 40-50 years who had been exposed to COVID-19. Both conserved end residues are part of each CDR3. Each record gives: clone size, D gene, J gene, V gene, CDR3 length, CDR3 protein, CDR3 DNA. D genes are given only for firm matches. Clone size appears in some rows only: once, few, many, or a class for an expanded clone.

. . TRBJ1-1 TRBV6-1 16 CASSVRQVPMNTEAFF TGTGCCAGCAGTGTCCGACAAGTACCAATGAACACTGAAGCTTTCTTT
. TRBD1 TRBJ1-1 TRBV27 22 CASSLSSLSPPTGTYLNTEAFF TGTGCCAGCAGTTTATCTAGCCTATCCCCCCCGACAGGGACTTATCTGAACACTGAAGCTTTCTTT
once . TRBJ1-1 TRBV4-1 12 CASSQTAEEAFF TGCGCCAGCAGCCAAACAGCAGAAGAGGCTTTCTTT
. TRBD1 TRBJ1-2 TRBV6-5 13 CASSRQGTGGYTF TGTGCCAGCAGCCGACAGGGGACGGGTGGCTACACCTTC
. . TRBJ2-5 TRBV10-3 13 CATIGQGFATQYF TGTGCCACTATTGGCCAGGGATTCGCGACCCAGTACTTC
. . TRBJ1-5 TRBV9 15 CASSVAGGSNQPQHF TGTGCCAGCAGCGTAGCGGGAGGCAGCAATCAGCCCCAGCATTTT
few . TRBJ2-7 TRBV2 14 CASSVGREGYEQYF TGTGCCAGCAGTGTGGGCCGCGAAGGCTACGAGCAGTACTTC
. . TRBJ2-7 TRBV3-1/TRBV3-2 19 CASSQDRPIARAPSYEQYF TGTGCCAGCAGCCAAGATAGGCCCATCGCGAGAGCGCCCTCCTACGAGCAGTACTTC
. . TRBJ1-1 TRBV29-1 13 CSADTGGVTEAFF TGCAGCGCGGACACGGGGGGGGTCACTGAAGCTTTCTTT
. TRBD2 TRBJ2-1 TRBV6-4 15 CASSSWSGGDNEQFF TGTGCCAGCAGCTCATGGAGCGGGGGAGACAATGAGCAGTTCTTC
once TRBD1 TRBJ1-2 TRBV30 14 CAWRRTGGTRGYTF TGTGCCTGGAGGCGCACAGGGGGTACGCGGGGCTACACCTTC
. . TRBJ1-4 TRBV7-2 12 CASSLYVEKLFF TGTGCCAGCAGCTTATATGTTGAAAAACTGTTTTTT
. . TRBJ1-2 TRBV3-1/TRBV3-2 12 CASSQGSRGYTF TGTGCCAGCAGCCAAGGTAGTCGGGGCTACACCTTC
. . TRBJ1-1 TRBV7-8 14 CASSLIAMNTEAFF TGTGCCAGCAGCTTAATCGCGATGAACACTGAAGCTTTCTTT
once TRBD1 TRBJ2-1 TRBV18 14 CASSGQGEANEQFF TGTGCCAGCTCAGGACAGGGGGAGGCTAATGAGCAGTTCTTC
. . TRBJ1-1 TRBV5-6 13 CASSLSSGGEAFF TGTGCCAGCAGCTTGAGTAGTGGGGGCGAAGCTTTCTTT
. . TRBJ1-1 TRBV21-1 15 CASSKNRELNTEAFF TGTGCCAGCAGCAAAAACAGGGAGCTAAACACTGAAGCTTTCTTT
. . TRBJ1-5 TRBV7-9 15 CASSLAGSGNQPQHF TGTGCCAGCAGCTTAGCGGGTAGCGGCAATCAGCCCCAGCATTTT
. TRBD2 TRBJ2-1 TRBV10-3 13 CAITGGPNNEQFF TGTGCCATCACGGGGGGACCCAACAATGAGCAGTTCTTC
. TRBD2 TRBJ2-5 TRBV2 17 CATQVGLFPGRQETQYF TGTGCCACCCAGGTGGGACTATTCCCGGGGAGACAAGAGACCCAGTACTTC
. . TRBJ1-4 TRBV27 13 CASSLLGVEKLFF TGTGCCAGCAGTTTGTTGGGAGTCGAAAAACTGTTTTTT
. . TRBJ2-1 TRBV4-1 15 CASSQVESRGHEQFF TGCGCCAGCAGCCAAGTAGAATCCAGGGGCCATGAGCAGTTCTTC
few . TRBJ1-2 TRBV6-5 14 CASTLSRANYGYTF TGTGCCAGTACCCTCTCCAGGGCCAACTATGGCTACACCTTC
. . TRBJ1-1 TRBV29-1 13 CSVELGRNTEAFF TGCAGCGTTGAATTGGGGCGGAACACTGAAGCTTTCTTT
once . TRBJ1-5 TRBV19 13 CASRRNYNQPQHF TGTGCCAGTAGGCGGAATTACAATCAGCCCCAGCATTTT
. TRBD2 TRBJ2-1 TRBV4-1 14 CASTTPGGSDEQFF TGCGCCAGCACTACGCCGGGGGGTTCGGATGAGCAGTTCTTC
. . TRBJ1-2 TRBV21-1 13 CASSKGTGRGYTF TGTGCCAGCAGCAAGGGGACAGGGAGAGGCTACACCTTC
. TRBD2 TRBJ2-7 TRBV3-1/TRBV3-2 16 CASSQGMVAGSYEQYF TGTGCCAGCAGCCAGGGTATGGTAGCGGGAAGCTACGAGCAGTACTTC